This TCR beta chain came from a study of blood T cell repertoires in COVID-19. The CDR3 has 12 residues. The germline V gene has CDR1 ENHRY and CDR2 SYGVKD. V shed 5 bases and J shed 7 bases, with 8 bases lying between them. Here immunoSEQ multiplex PCR was the method, and the copy in TCRdb shows in-frame clones only, minus some. The table shows about 64,000 clones, with 84% occurring only once. This receptor was identified in a woman aged 60-70 years with acute or convalescent COVID-19. This chain joins TRBV10-3 and TRBJ1-4; D is undetermined. Sequencing used peripheral blood. The CDR3 DNA is TGTGCCATCAGTCCGGGGAGTGAAAAACTGTTTTTT. Its protein is CAISPGSEKLFF.